What follows are 10 T cell receptor beta chains derived from one specimen sequenced in a study of post-analysis software for immune sequencing data. Every TCR beta cDNA library bore unique molecular identifiers. TCRdb called the PCR reads again in MiXCR, with one record for every CDR3 protein. The repertoire holds more than 500,000 distinct CDR3 sequences, with roughly 34% as singletons. Study outcomes and limitations: Four to six TRBV segments, including TRBV5-6, TRBV5-1 and TRBV20-1, were more frequent in patients than controls.

Antigens for these TCRs are unknown. Sequenced material: blood. These receptors all stem from a girl younger than 18 with multiple sclerosis.

V and J are TRBV20-1 and TRBJ2-5, with 7 positions matching TRBD2. Germline CDR1 and CDR2: DFQATT and SNEGSKA (reference sequence). The length of the CDR3 is 14 residues. V trimming: 0 bases; J trimming: 4 bases; junction bases outside the gene matches: 5. This CDR3 reads CSARERGSTETQYF. Here the CDR3 DNA reads TGCAGTGCTAGAGAGCGGGGGTCGACAGAGACCCAGTACTTC.

This clonotype was counted a few times. The rearrangement uses TRBV6-5 and TRBJ2-1; D could derive from TRBD1 or TRBD2 (5 bases each). Germline V lookup: CDR1 MNHEY, CDR2 SVGAGI. The V and J ends lost 6 bases and 4 bases respectively, with 16 bases between them. The CDR3 is made up of 15 amino acids. The CDR3 DNA reads as TGTGCCAGCAGGAGAACCGGGGACCGATACAATGAGCAGTTCTTC. Amino acids: CASRRTGDRYNEQFF.

The chain joins TRBV15 to TRBJ2-5; D tentatively fits TRBD1 or TRBD2 (5 bases each). Germline CDR1 and CDR2: LNHNV and YYDKDF (reference sequence). The ends were cut back, 3 bases at V and 7 bases at J, with 21 bases in the middle. This CDR3 is built from 16 residues. CDR3 nucleotides: TGTGCCACCAGCAGGGTAACCGGGACCTCGACGGGGACCCAGTACTTC. Protein product: CATSRVTGTSTGTQYF.

At least ten counts were recorded for this clonotype. The chain has TRBV20-1 and TRBJ2-7; TRBD1 agrees at 8 bases. V lost 5 bases and J lost 2; bases outside the gene matches: 2. This CDR3 spans 12 amino acids. The germline CDR1 and CDR2 sequences are DFQATT and SNEGSKA (reference sequence). The CDR3 region has the DNA TGCAGTGCTTCGACAGGGGCCTACGAGCAGTACTTC. Translation gives CSASTGAYEQYF.

The gene calls are TRBV18 and TRBJ2-7, with 7 nucleotides matching TRBD1. V shed 2 bases, J shed 5 bases, and the junction held 3 bases outside the gene matches. This CDR3 spans 13 amino acids. Germline lookup yields CDR1 KGHSH and CDR2 LQKENI. The CDR3: CASSPYGQDEQYF. CDR3 nucleotides: TGTGCCAGCTCACCATACGGACAGGACGAGCAGTACTTC.

V usage is TRBV20-1 and J usage is TRBJ1-5; D is perhaps TRBD1 (5 bases). V gave up 2 bases and J gave up 12 bases, with 11 bases separating them. The CDR3 length is 11 residues. CDR1 is DFQATT and CDR2 is SNEGSKA in the germline V gene (reference sequence). The CDR3 region has the DNA TGCAGTGCTAGATCCCTGGGGGACCAGCATTTT. The encoded protein is CSARSLGDQHF.

This clonotype has just a few counts. This chain uses TRBV7-8 with TRBJ2-5, with 7 bases matching TRBD1. CDR3 size: 13 residues. Germline V CDR1 and CDR2: SGHVS, FQNEAQ. J lost 6 bases, V lost 6 bases, and 7 bases had no gene match. CDR3 amino acids: CASRDRQGQTQYF. CDR3 DNA: TGTGCCAGCAGAGACCGACAGGGTCAGACCCAGTACTTC.

This clonotype has more than one count but fewer than ten. Since a much larger clone is just one base distant, this may be a read error. V is TRBV29-1 and J is TRBJ2-5; maybe TRBD1 (5 bases). CDR1 and CDR2 from the germline V gene are SQVTM and ANQGSEA. Trimming took 6 bases from V and 5 from J, leaving 13 bases between them. This CDR3 is built from 12 residues. CDR3 sequence: CSVIDSSETQYF. The DNA for the CDR3 is TGCAGCGTGATCGACAGTAGCGAGACCCAGTACTTC. The whole variable domain, remainder taken from reference TRBV29-1 and TRBJ2-5, is SAVISQKPSRDICQRGTSLTIQCQVDSQVTMMFWYRQQPGQSLTLIATANQGSEATYESGFVIDKFPISRPNLTFSTLTVSNMSPEDSSIYLCSVIDSSETQYFGPGTRLLVL.

A word on this clonotype: Compared with germline, one end of the junction differs, possibly owing to a read error. V gene TRBV5-1 combines with J gene TRBJ2-1, with D unclear. CDR1 and CDR2 from the germline V gene are SGHRS and YFSETQ. CDR3 length equals 14 residues. The CDR3 spells CASSLEAVYNGQFF. CDR3 DNA: TGCGCCAGCAGCTTGGAGGCGGTATACAATGGGCAGTTCTTC.

This clonotype has a handful of counts. J is TRBJ1-1 and V is TRBV20-1, with D tentatively TRBD1 (5 bases). Germline V gene data show CDR1 as DFQATT and CDR2 as SNEGSKA (reference sequence). Trimming shortened V by 0 bases and J by 1 base, and 18 bases separated the two germline ends. The CDR3 is made up of 17 amino acids. The CDR3: CSARDSPGHLPNTEAFF. The DNA for the CDR3 is TGCAGTGCTAGAGATTCCCCTGGACACTTGCCGAACACTGAAGCTTTCTTT.